These 4 T cell receptor beta chains were all obtained from the same sample, sequenced in a study of identical twins. Using its own MiXCR run on the 5' RACE reads, TCRdb lists one record per CDR3 protein. This sample has about 520,000 distinct CDR3 sequences, with 20% to 25% found just once. This sample was shared with a second study, whose subject was T cells expressing NK-cell markers.

Sequenced: CD4+ T cells sorted from blood. Receptors originate from a woman under 30 in good health.

This chain joins TRBV7-9 and TRBJ2-1, with 7 positions matching TRBD2. Trimming removed 5 bases from V and 15 bases from J; junction bases left unmatched: 10. Per germline, CDR1 SEHNR and CDR2 FQNEAQ (reference sequence). The CDR3 runs 12 residues. CDR3 protein: CASSRGGESGFF. DNA of the CDR3: TGTGCCAGCAGCCGTGGGGGGGAGTCGGGGTTCTTC.

This chain links TRBV6-5 with TRBJ2-7, with 8 positions matching TRBD2. The length of the CDR3 is 12 residues. Germline CDR1 is MNHEY and CDR2 is SVGAGI. V lost 10 bases to trimming and J lost 1 base; unmatched junction nucleotides: 3. The CDR3 reads CATGRGSYEQYF. CDR3 coding DNA: TGTGCCACCGGGAGGGGATCCTACGAGCAGTACTTC.

This clonotype has a handful of counts. The J gene is TRBJ2-7, the V gene TRBV6-5; perhaps TRBD2 as D (5 bases). V lost 4 bases and J lost 7, with 14 bases in between. This CDR3 region has 13 residues. CDR1 and CDR2 from the germline V gene are MNHEY and SVGAGI. The CDR3 DNA is TGTGCCAGCAGTTTCGGACCAGAGCGGGAGCAGTACTTC. Amino acids: CASSFGPEREQYF.

This clonotype was detected only a few times. The J gene is TRBJ2-3, the V gene TRBV29-1, with 15 bases matching TRBD2. Germline lookup yields CDR1 SQVTM and CDR2 ANQGSEA. This CDR3 comprises 18 residues. V shed 4 bases, J shed 0 bases, and the junction held 8 bases outside the gene matches. The CDR3 region has the DNA TGCAGCGTTGTGGGGACTAGCGGGGGGTTGGCTAGCACAGATACGCAGTATTTT. Amino acid sequence: CSVVGTSGGLASTDTQYF.